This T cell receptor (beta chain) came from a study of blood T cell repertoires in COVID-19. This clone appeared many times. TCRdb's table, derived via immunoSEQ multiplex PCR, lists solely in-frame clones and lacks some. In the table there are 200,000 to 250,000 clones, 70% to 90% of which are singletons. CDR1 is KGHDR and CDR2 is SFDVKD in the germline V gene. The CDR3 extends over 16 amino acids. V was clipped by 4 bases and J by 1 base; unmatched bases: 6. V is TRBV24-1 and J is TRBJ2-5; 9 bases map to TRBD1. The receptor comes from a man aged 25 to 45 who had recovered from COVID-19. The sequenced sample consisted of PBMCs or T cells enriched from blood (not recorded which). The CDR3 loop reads CATSEGGTGLQETQYF. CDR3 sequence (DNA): TGTGCCACCAGTGAGGGTGGGACAGGGCTCCAAGAGACCCAGTACTTC.